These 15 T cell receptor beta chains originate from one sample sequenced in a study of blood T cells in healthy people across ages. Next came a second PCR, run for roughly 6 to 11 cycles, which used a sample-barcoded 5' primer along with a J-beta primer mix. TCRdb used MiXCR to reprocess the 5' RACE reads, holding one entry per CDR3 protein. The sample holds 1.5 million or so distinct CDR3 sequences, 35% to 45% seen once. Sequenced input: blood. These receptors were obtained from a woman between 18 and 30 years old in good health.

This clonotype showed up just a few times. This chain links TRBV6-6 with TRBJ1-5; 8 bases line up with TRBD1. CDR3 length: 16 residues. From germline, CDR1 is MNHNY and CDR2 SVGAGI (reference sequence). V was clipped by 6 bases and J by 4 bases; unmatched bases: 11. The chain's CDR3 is CASRGQIRGQNQPQHF. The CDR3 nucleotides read TGTGCCAGCAGGGGTCAGATCAGGGGGCAGAATCAGCCCCAGCATTTT.

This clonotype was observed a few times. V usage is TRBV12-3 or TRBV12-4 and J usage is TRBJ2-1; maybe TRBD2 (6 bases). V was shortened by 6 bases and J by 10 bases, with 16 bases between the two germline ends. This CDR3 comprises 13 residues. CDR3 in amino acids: CASSTGGPWEQFF. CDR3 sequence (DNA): TGTGCCAGCAGCACTGGAGGGCCATGGGAGCAGTTCTTC.

CDR3 coding DNA: TGTGCCAGCAGCCTAATTAGCACCGGGAGCTCCTACGAGCAGTACTTC. Its protein product is CASSLISTGSSYEQYF. The chain recombines TRBV7-9 with TRBJ2-7, with D perhaps TRBD2 (6 bases). The CDR3 consists of 16 residues. Germline CDR1 is SEHNR and CDR2 is FQNEAQ (reference sequence). V dropped 5 bases and J dropped 0 bases, with 17 bases sitting between them.

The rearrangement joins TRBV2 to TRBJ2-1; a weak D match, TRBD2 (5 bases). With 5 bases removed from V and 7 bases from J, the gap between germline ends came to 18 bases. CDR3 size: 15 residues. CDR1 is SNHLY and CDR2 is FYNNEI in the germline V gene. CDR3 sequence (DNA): TGTGCCAGCAGTCCAAGGACCTCCCCGGGGAATGAGCAGTTCTTC. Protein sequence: CASSPRTSPGNEQFF.

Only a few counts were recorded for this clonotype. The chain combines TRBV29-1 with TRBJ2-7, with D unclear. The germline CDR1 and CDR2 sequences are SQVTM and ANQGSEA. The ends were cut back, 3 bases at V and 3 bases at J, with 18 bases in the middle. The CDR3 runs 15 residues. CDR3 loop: CSVDIRAGSGYEQYF. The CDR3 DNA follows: TGCAGCGTTGACATACGGGCCGGGTCAGGCTACGAGCAGTACTTC.

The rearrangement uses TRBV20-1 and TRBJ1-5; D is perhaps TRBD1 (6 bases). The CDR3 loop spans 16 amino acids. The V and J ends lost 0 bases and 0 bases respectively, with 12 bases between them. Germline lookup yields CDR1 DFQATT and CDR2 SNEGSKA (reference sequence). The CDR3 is CSARDRGAFSNQPQHF. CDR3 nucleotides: TGCAGTGCTAGAGATCGGGGGGCTTTTAGCAATCAGCCCCAGCATTTT.

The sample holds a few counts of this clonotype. The CDR3 coding sequence is TGCAGTGCTAGAGAGGACGCCGGCAATCAGCCCCAGCATTTT. As protein: CSAREDAGNQPQHF. J is TRBJ1-5 and V is TRBV20-1; D gene ambiguous. Germline V gene sequence: CDR1 DFQATT, CDR2 SNEGSKA (reference sequence). Deletions cut 0 bases from V and 2 bases from J, with 8 bases between. This CDR3 has 14 residues.

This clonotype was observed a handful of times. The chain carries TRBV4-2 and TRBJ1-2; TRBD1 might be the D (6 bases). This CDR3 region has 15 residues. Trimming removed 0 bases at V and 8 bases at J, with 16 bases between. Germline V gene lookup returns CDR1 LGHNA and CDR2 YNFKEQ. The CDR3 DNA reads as TGTGCCAGCAGCCAAGATGGGGGCCCCCCGGGAGGCTACACCTTC. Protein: CASSQDGGPPGGYTF.

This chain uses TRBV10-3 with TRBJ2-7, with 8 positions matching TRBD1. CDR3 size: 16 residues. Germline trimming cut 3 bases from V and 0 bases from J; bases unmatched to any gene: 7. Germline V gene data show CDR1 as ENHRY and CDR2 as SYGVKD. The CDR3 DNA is TGTGCCATCAGTGACCTTCCCGGACAGGGCTCCTACGAGCAGTACTTC. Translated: CAISDLPGQGSYEQYF.

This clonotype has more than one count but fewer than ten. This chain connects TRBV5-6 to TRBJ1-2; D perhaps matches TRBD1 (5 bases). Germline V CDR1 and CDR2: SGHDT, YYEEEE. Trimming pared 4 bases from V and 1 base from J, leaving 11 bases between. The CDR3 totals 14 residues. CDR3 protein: CASSPGLFNYGYTF. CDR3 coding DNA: TGTGCCAGCAGCCCGGGACTCTTTAACTATGGCTACACCTTC.

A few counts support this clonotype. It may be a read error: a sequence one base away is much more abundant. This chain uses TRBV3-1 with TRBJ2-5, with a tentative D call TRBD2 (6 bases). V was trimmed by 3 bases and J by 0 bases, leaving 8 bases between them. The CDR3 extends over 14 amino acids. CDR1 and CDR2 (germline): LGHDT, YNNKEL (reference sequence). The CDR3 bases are TGTGCCAGCAGCCACCGGACTAACCAAGAGACCCAGTACTTC. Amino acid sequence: CASSHRTNQETQYF.

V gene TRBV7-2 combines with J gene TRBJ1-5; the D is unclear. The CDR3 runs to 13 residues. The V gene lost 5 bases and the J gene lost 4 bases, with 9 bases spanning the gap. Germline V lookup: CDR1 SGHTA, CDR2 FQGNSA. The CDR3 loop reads CASSVVLNQPQHF. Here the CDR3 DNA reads TGTGCCAGCAGCGTAGTATTGAATCAGCCCCAGCATTTT.

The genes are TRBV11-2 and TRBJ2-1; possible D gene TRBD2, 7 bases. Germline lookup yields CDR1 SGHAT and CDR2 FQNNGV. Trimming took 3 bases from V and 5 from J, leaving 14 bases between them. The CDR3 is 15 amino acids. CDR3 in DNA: TGTGCCAGCAGCTTCGAGGGGGGGGCCCACAATGAGCAGTTCTTC. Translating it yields CASSFEGGAHNEQFF.

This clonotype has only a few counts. This CDR3 is CSARGVRGGSDTQYF. The CDR3 DNA reads as TGCAGTGCCAGGGGTGTGAGGGGGGGGTCAGATACGCAGTATTTT. V gene TRBV20-1 combines with J gene TRBJ2-3; maybe TRBD2 (7 bases). Germline lookup yields CDR1 DFQATT and CDR2 SNEGSKA (reference sequence). The CDR3 length is 15 residues. V shed 6 bases and J shed 4 bases, with 20 bases lying between them.

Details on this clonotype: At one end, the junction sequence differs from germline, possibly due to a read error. In nucleotides, the CDR3 is TGCAGTGCTAGAGTGTCCGGGCGGGGGACCGGACACTCTTACAACGAGCAGTTCTTC. Its translation: CSARVSGRGTGHSYNEQFF. The genes are TRBV20-1 and TRBJ2-1; 7 bases are a match to TRBD2. Germline assignment: CDR1 DFQATT and CDR2 SNEGSKA (reference sequence). The CDR3 is 19 residues long.